Listed here are 3 T cell receptor beta chains from one sample, sequenced in a study of shared clonotypes between healthy human individuals (dated by TCRdb to the early 2020s). The library was generated by the immunoSEQ multiplex PCR assay. Held by TCRdb, this immuneACCESS table contains in-frame sequences only and omits some clones. Under half of the omission traces to an unresolved V gene where checked; the cause of the rest is unknown. The sample table contains 950,000 to 1,100,000 clones; only one count was recorded for 60% to 80% of them. The top ten constitute about 1.5% of the sample. Sequenced sample: memory CD4+ T cells sorted from blood. Per the publication, the cell subset or site label means: CD45RA-negative fraction. The source of these receptors is a man aged 18 to 29 in good health.

The chain has TRBV9 and TRBJ2-6, with unresolved D. The V and J ends lost 4 bases and 0 bases respectively, with 8 bases between them. The CDR3 has 15 amino acids. Germline-derived CDR1 and CDR2 are SGDLS and YYNGEE. As DNA, the CDR3 is TGTGCCAGCAGCATCGGCCACTCTGGGGCCAACGTCCTGACTTTC. It yields the protein CASSIGHSGANVLTF.

The V gene is TRBV5-1, the J gene TRBJ2-3; TRBD2 matches 10 bases. CDR1 is SGHRS and CDR2 is YFSETQ in the germline V gene. Trimming removed 5 bases from V and 6 bases from J; junction bases left unmatched: 9. CDR3 length: 15 residues. CDR3 coding DNA: TGCGCCAGCAGAACCAGCGGGGGGGCCGGGGATACGCAGTATTTT. It codes for CASRTSGGAGDTQYF. Drawing the rest from reference TRBV5-1 and TRBJ2-3, the complete variable domain is KAGVTQTPRYLIKTRGQQVTLSCSPISGHRSVSWYQQTPGQGLQFLFEYFSETQRNKGNFPGRFSGRQFSNSRSEMNVSTLELGDSALYLCASRTSGGAGDTQYFGPGTRLTVL.

This clone was picked up one time. This chain uses TRBV5-6 with TRBJ2-3; possibly TRBD2 for D (6 bases). Trimming left V 4 bases short and J 0 bases short, with 15 bases between. The V gene's germline CDR1 is SGHDT and CDR2 YYEEEE. The CDR3 extends over 16 amino acids. The CDR3 region is CASSMRGRESTDTQYF. Here the CDR3 DNA reads TGTGCCAGCAGCATGCGGGGCAGAGAAAGCACAGATACGCAGTATTTT.